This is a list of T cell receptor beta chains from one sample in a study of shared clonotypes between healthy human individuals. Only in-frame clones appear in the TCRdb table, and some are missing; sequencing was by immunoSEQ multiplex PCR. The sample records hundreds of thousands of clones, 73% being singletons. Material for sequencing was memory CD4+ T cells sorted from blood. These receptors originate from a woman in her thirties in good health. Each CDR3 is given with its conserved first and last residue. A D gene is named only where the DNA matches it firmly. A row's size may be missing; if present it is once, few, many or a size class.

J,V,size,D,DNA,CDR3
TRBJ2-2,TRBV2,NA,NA,TGTGCCAGCAGGGTGACAGCAAACACCGGGGAGCTGTTTTTT,CASRVTANTGELFF
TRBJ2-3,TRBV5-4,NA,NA,TGTGCCAGCAGCCCCCACAGGGACTCAGATACGCAGTATTTT,CASSPHRDSDTQYF
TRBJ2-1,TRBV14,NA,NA,TGTGCCAGCAGCCTGACTAGTGTTTTGTTCTTC,CASSLTSVLFF
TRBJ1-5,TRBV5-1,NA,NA,TGCGCCAGCAGCTTGACGGGGGATAGCAATCAGCCCCAGCATTTT,CASSLTGDSNQPQHF
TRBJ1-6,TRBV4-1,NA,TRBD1,TGCGCCAGCAGCCTTAAGGACAGGGGGAATTCACCCCTCCACTTT,CASSLKDRGNSPLHF
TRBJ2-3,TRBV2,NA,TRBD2,TGTGCCAGCAGTGGACTAGCGGGCCGCACAGATACGCAGTATTTT,CASSGLAGRTDTQYF
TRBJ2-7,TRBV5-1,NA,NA,TGCGCCAGCAGCTCTGGAGGAGTAGGACTCTACGAGCAGTACTTC,CASSSGGVGLYEQYF
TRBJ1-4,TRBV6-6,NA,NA,TGTGCCAGCAGTTACTCACCGGATACTGAAAAACTGTTTTTT,CASSYSPDTEKLFF
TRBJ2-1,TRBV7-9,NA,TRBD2,TGTGCCAGCAGCTGGAGCGGGAATTCCTACAATGAGCAGTTCTTC,CASSWSGNSYNEQFF
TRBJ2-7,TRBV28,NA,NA,TGTGCCAGCAGTTCCTGGCAGGCCTCCTACGAGCAGTACTTC,CASSSWQASYEQYF
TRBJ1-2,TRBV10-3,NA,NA,TGTGCCATCACCTTCGAGCCAGGGAATGGCTACACCTTC,CAITFEPGNGYTF
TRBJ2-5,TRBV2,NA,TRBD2,TGTGCCAGCAGTGAAGGGAACCCGCGACTAGCGGGAGAAGGTGGGACCCAGTACTTC,CASSEGNPRLAGEGGTQYF
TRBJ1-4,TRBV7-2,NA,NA,TGTGCCAGCAGCTCCTCCCTGGGCTTCACTAATGAAAAACTGTTTTTT,CASSSSLGFTNEKLFF
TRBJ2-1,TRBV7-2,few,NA,TGTGCCAGCAGCTTAGCGTCTTCGGGATACAATGAGCAGTTCTTC,CASSLASSGYNEQFF
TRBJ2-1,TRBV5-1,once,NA,TGCGCCAGCAGCTTGGGCGGAACCCAATGGAATGAGCAGTTCTTC,CASSLGGTQWNEQFF
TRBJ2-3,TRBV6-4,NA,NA,TGTGCCAGCAGTCTAGAAGCGGGTGGTAGCACAGATACGCAGTATTTT,CASSLEAGGSTDTQYF
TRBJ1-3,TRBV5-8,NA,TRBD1,TGTGCCAGCAGCTCCAAGGGACAGGGCAGAAACACCATATATTTT,CASSSKGQGRNTIYF
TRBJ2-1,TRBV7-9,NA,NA,TGTGCCAGCAGCTTAGAGCTAGGCGTGCTTATCAATGAGCAGTTCTTC,CASSLELGVLINEQFF
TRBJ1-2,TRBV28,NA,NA,TGTGCCAGCAGTACGTCCGGAAGGGTTGACTATGGCTACACCTTC,CASSTSGRVDYGYTF
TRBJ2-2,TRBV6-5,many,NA,TGTGCCAGCAGTTACGAGCTTGGAAGGGAGCTGTTTTTT,CASSYELGRELFF
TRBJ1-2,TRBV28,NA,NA,TGTGCCAGCCAAGCGGACAGAAACTATGGCTACACCTTC,CASQADRNYGYTF
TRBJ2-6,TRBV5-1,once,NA,TGCGCCAGCAGCTTGTCGCCTGGGGCCAACGTCCTGACTTTC,CASSLSPGANVLTF
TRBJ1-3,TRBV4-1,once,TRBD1,TGCGCCAGCAGCCAAGCTGGGGACAGGGTTGGAAACACCATATATTTT,CASSQAGDRVGNTIYF
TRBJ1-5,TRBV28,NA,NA,TGTGCCAGCACCCCCCCACGGTCTAGCAATCAGCCCCAGCATTTT,CASTPPRSSNQPQHF
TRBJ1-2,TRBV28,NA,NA,TGTGCCAGCACCCCTCTTTTAGCCTTGGCGGGCGGGTATGGCTACACCTTC,CASTPLLALAGGYGYTF
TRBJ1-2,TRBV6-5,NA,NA,TGTGCCAGCAGCATTTGGACAGACTATGGCTACACCTTC,CASSIWTDYGYTF
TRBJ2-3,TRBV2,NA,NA,TGTGCCAGCAAGGACGGGAGCGTCTATACGCAGTATTTT,CASKDGSVYTQYF
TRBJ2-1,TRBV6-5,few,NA,TGTGCCAGCAGTTACTTAGGGGTCAGCGATGAGCAGTTCTTC,CASSYLGVSDEQFF
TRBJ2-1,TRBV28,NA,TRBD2,TGTGCCAGCAACCTTAGCGGGAGTGGTAGGGAGCAGTTCTTC,CASNLSGSGREQFF
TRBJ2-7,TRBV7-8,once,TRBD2,TGTGCCACCACTCCGGAGGGGACTAATTTCTACGAGCAGTACTTC,CATTPEGTNFYEQYF
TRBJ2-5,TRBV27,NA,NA,TGTGCCAGCAGTATGACGGGACCTATGGGGGAGACCCAGTACTTC,CASSMTGPMGETQYF
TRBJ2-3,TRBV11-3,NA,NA,TGTGCCAGCAGCTCCCCAGGTTTAATGGATACGCAGTATTTT,CASSSPGLMDTQYF
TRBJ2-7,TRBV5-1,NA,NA,TGCGCCAGCAGCTCGACCCTCTCGGCAGACTCCTACGAGCAGTACTTC,CASSSTLSADSYEQYF
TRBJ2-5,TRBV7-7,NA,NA,TGTGCCAGCAGCTTTTCGTTTCGGGAGACCCAGTACTTC,CASSFSFRETQYF
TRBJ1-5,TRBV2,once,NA,TGTGCCAGCAGTGCGACTTGGATGAGCAATCAGCCCCAGCATTTT,CASSATWMSNQPQHF
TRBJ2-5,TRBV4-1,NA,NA,TGCGCCAGCAGCCAAGATCCATCAGAGACCCAGTACTTC,CASSQDPSETQYF
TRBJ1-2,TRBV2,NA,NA,TGTGCCAGCAGCGCGGGAGAGGGGTTCTATGGCTACACCTTC,CASSAGEGFYGYTF
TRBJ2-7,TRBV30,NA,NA,TGTGCCTGGAGTCCAGAATCCAGGGTCTACGAGCAGTACTTC,CAWSPESRVYEQYF
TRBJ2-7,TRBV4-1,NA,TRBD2,TGCGCCAGCAGCCAGACTAGCGGGTATAACTACGAGCAGTACTTC,CASSQTSGYNYEQYF
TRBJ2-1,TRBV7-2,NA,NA,TGTGCCAGCAGCCTAAACGGGGTCCAAGGCTACAATGAGCAGTTCTTC,CASSLNGVQGYNEQFF
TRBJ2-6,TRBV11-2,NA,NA,TGTGCCAGCAGCTTACACGGTACAGGGAGCTCTGGGGCCAACGTCCTGACTTTC,CASSLHGTGSSGANVLTF
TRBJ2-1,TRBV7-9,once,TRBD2,TGTGCCAGCAGCATGACTAGCGGGCACAATGAGCAGTTCTTC,CASSMTSGHNEQFF
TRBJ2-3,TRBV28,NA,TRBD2,TGTGCCAGCCATCGTGGGAGGGGTGATACGCAGTATTTT,CASHRGRGDTQYF
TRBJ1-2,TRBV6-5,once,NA,TGTGCCAGCAGTTATTCATCGGTGGGACACTACACCTTC,CASSYSSVGHYTF
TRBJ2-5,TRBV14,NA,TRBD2,TGTGCCAGCAGCCCCCTAAGGACTAGCGGGCTCCAAGAGACCCAGTACTTC,CASSPLRTSGLQETQYF